A single sample is the source of the 32 T cell receptor beta chains below, sequenced in a study of immune heterogeneity within non-small cell lung tumors. Amplification of the TCR beta CDR3 was achieved through multiplex PCR with 32 V and 13 J primers. TCRdb independently ran MiXCR on the multiplex PCR reads; one entry per CDR3 protein. The data show 14,000 to 15,000 distinct CDR3 sequences, with approximately 26% seen just once and roughly 5.2% held by the top ten. Template material comprised bulk tumor genomic DNA at about 660 ng per sample. During surgery, several far-apart biopsies were obtained from every primary tumor. Newly diagnosed with untreated non-small cell lung cancer, the patients underwent curative surgery. Sequencing input: lung tumor tissue. The receptor set was obtained from a man aged 35 to 55 with non-small cell lung cancer.

About this clonotype: This clone may be a read error of a much larger clone one base away. The chain is built from TRBV19 and TRBJ1-2; weak D call: TRBD1 (5 bases). This CDR3 spans 11 amino acids. CDR1 LNHDA and CDR2 SQIVND come from the germline V gene (reference sequence). This chain's CDR3 is CAGAGPYVYTF. CDR3 nucleotides: TGTGCAGGCGCGGGGCCCTATGTCTACACCTTC. Filled out from reference TRBV19 and TRBJ1-2, the complete variable domain reads DGGITQSPKYLFRKEGQNVTLSCEQNLNHDAMYWYRQDPGQGLRLIYYSQIVNDFQKGDIAEGYSVSREKKESFPLTVTSAQKNPTAFYLCAGAGPYVYTFGSGTRLTVV.

This clonotype was detected ten times or more. This chain joins TRBV6-1 and TRBJ2-1; no reliable D call. The CDR3 extends over 15 amino acids. Germline CDR1 MNHNS, CDR2 SASEGT. V was clipped by 6 bases and J by 9 bases, with 21 bases between them. The CDR3 loop reads CASRGRAKQNSEQFF. The CDR3 DNA reads TGTGCCAGCAGAGGCCGGGCCAAACAGAATAGTGAGCAGTTCTTC.

This clonotype occurred many times. V and J are TRBV6-2 or TRBV6-3 and TRBJ2-3; 10 nucleotides agree with TRBD2. V was pared by 8 bases and J by 7 bases, with 6 bases of the junction left unmatched. Germline V gene sequence: CDR1 MNHEY, CDR2 SVGEGT. There are 13 residues in the CDR3. CDR3 residues: CASLLAGSNTQYF. CDR3 DNA: TGTGCCAGCCTACTAGCGGGATCAAATACGCAGTATTTT.

This clonotype was observed a handful of times. V usage is TRBV9 and J usage is TRBJ1-6; a possible D gene is TRBD1 (6 bases). V was trimmed by 3 bases and J by 5 bases, leaving 9 bases between them. The V gene's germline CDR1 is SGDLS and CDR2 YYNGEE. The length of the CDR3 is 14 residues. CDR3 residues: CASSAGGDNSPLHF. DNA for the CDR3: TGTGCCAGCAGCGCTGGGGGCGATAATTCACCCCTCCACTTT.

This clonotype has more than one count but fewer than ten. The chain joins TRBV12-5 to TRBJ2-2; the D gene could be TRBD1 or TRBD2 (5 bases each). The CDR3 is 15 amino acids. The germline gives CDR1 LGHNT, CDR2 FRNRAP. Trimming took off 1 base at V and 5 bases at J, with 11 bases between the two ends. The CDR3 sequence is CASGLGGSGTGELFF. In DNA, the CDR3 is TGTGCTAGTGGTTTGGGGGGGAGCGGAACCGGGGAGCTGTTTTTT.

The rearrangement links TRBV3-1 to TRBJ1-1, with D possibly matching TRBD1 (6 bases). This CDR3 is built from 15 residues. Trimming removed 3 bases from V and 0 bases from J, with 11 bases in between. The germline V gene encodes CDR1 LGHDT and CDR2 YNNKEL (reference sequence). The CDR3 nucleotides are TGTGCCAGCAGCCACACAGGGAGAGTGAACACTGAAGCTTTCTTT. Amino acid sequence: CASSHTGRVNTEAFF.

In regard to this clonotype: This may come from a read error, since a much larger clone is one base off. The chain couples TRBV6-2 or TRBV6-3 to TRBJ2-3; 9 positions agree with TRBD1. This CDR3 is built from 14 residues. Germline-derived CDR1 and CDR2 are MNHEY and SVGEGT. DNA for the CDR3: TGTGCCATCAGTTCAAGGACAGGGGACTATACGCAGTATTTT. Amino acids: CAISSRTGDYTQYF.

This clonotype was detected many times. The rearrangement links TRBV6-1 to TRBJ2-1; D uncertain. Germline V gene lookup returns CDR1 MNHNS and CDR2 SASEGT. The CDR3 covers 14 residues. V was cut by 2 bases and J by 8 bases, with 13 bases left in between. CDR3 DNA: TGTGCCAGCAGTGAATCCTACAAGCCCCATGAGCAGTTCTTC. Translated: CASSESYKPHEQFF.

By share, this clonotype counts as medium-sized (0.01 to 0.1%). This CDR3 is CASSDYIGTSGRKNEQFF. CDR3 DNA: TGTGCCAGCAGTGATTACATCGGGACTAGCGGGAGGAAGAATGAGCAGTTCTTC. This chain joins TRBV27 and TRBJ2-1, with 15 nucleotides matching TRBD2. V shed 5 bases and J 7 bases; nucleotides not matched to a gene: 12. This CDR3 spans 18 amino acids. CDR1 is MNHEY and CDR2 is SMNVEV in the germline V gene (reference sequence).

By sample share, this clonotype is medium-sized. This sequence joins TRBV6-2 or TRBV6-3 and TRBJ2-7, with D perhaps TRBD2 (5 bases). CDR1 is MNHEY, CDR2 SVGEGT, per germline. V lost 2 bases, J lost 0 bases, and 8 bases lay in between. There are 14 residues in the CDR3. As DNA, the CDR3 is TGTGCCAGCAGTTACGTTGGGAGCTCCTACGAGCAGTACTTC. Its translation: CASSYVGSSYEQYF.

This chain connects TRBV11-3 to TRBJ2-3; TRBD1 aligns across 7 bases. The CDR3 contains 13 residues. V shed 8 bases, J shed 0 bases, and the junction held 2 bases outside the gene matches. Germline V lookup: CDR1 SGHNT, CDR2 YENEEA. In DNA form, the CDR3 reads TGTGCCAGCGGGGGACAGAGCACAGATACGCAGTATTTT. Its translation: CASGGQSTDTQYF.

Comment on this clonotype: One end of the junction does not line up with germline, which may come from a read error. CDR3 in DNA: TGTGCCAGCAGCCTAGCCTTTAGCTCCTACAATGAGCAGTTCTTC. It encodes CASSLAFSSYNEQFF. This chain connects TRBV7-2 to TRBJ2-1; the D gene is possibly TRBD2 (5 bases). Germline assignment: CDR1 SGHTA and CDR2 FQGNSA. The CDR3 is 15 amino acids.

About this clonotype itself: A much larger clonotype is one base distant, so this may be a read error. The missing conserved phenylalanine or tryptophan at the end of this CDR3 makes a read error likely. The chain has TRBV11-3 and TRBJ2-7; perhaps TRBD2 as D (6 bases). The CDR3 consists of 13 residues. Per germline, CDR1 SGHNT and CDR2 YENEEA. V lost 2 bases to trimming and J lost 7 bases, with 12 bases between them. The CDR3 region has the DNA TGTGCCAGCAGCTTATTCGGGGGTTTGGAGCAGTACTTG. As protein: CASSLFGGLEQYL.

The sample holds a few counts of this clonotype. The rearrangement uses TRBV4-3 and TRBJ2-3; no firm D call. The germline V and J ends were trimmed by 1 base and 6 bases, with 11 bases remaining between them. This CDR3 has 14 amino acids. The germline CDR1 and CDR2 sequences are LGHNA and YSLEER. The CDR3 bases are TGCGCCAGCAGCCAAGCACCCTTTGTGGATACGCAGTATTTT. It translates to CASSQAPFVDTQYF.

This clonotype was observed a handful of times. This chain links TRBV24-1 with TRBJ2-2, with D perhaps given as TRBD1 or TRBD2 (5 bases each). The V and J ends lost 9 bases and 8 bases respectively, with 21 bases between them. The CDR3 loop spans 15 amino acids. CDR1 is KGHDR, CDR2 SFDVKD, per germline. CDR3 residues: CATGDPGQGSGELFF. In nucleotides, the CDR3 is TGTGCCACCGGCGACCCGGGGCAGGGCTCGGGGGAGCTGTTTTTT.

This clonotype was observed at least ten times. Here the CDR3 DNA reads TGCAGTGCTAGCGGTGCAGGAGAGGAGGGAGAGACCCAGTACTTC. This gives the protein CSASGAGEEGETQYF. The chain has TRBV20-1 and TRBJ2-5; D may be TRBD2 (6 bases). The CDR3 extends over 15 amino acids. From germline, CDR1 is DFQATT and CDR2 SNEGSKA (reference sequence). The V gene lost 3 bases and the J gene lost 4 bases, with 18 bases spanning the gap.

The sample holds a few counts of this clonotype. V is TRBV7-3 and J is TRBJ2-3; 7 positions agree with TRBD2. The CDR3 contains 17 residues. CDR1 and CDR2 from the germline V gene are SGHTA and FQGTGA. With 1 base clipped from V and 0 bases from J, the junction kept 7 bases outside the gene matches. CDR3 nucleotide sequence: TGTGCCAGCAGCTTAATTGCGGGTAGCGGGAGCACAGATACGCAGTATTTT. Protein: CASSLIAGSGSTDTQYF. Looking up the rest from reference TRBV7-3 and TRBJ2-3 gives the full variable domain: GAGVSQTPSNKVTEKGKYVELRCDPISGHTALYWYRQSLGQGPEFLIYFQGTGAADDSGLPNDRFFAVRPEGSVSTLKIQRTERGDSAVYLCASSLIAGSGSTDTQYFGPGTRLTVL.

This clonotype is medium-sized (0.01 to 0.1%) by share. V gene TRBV6-1 combines with J gene TRBJ1-6; D perhaps matches TRBD1 (5 bases). Germline V gene sequence: CDR1 MNHNS, CDR2 SASEGT. V was cut by 5 bases and J by 7 bases, with 6 bases left in between. The CDR3 covers 12 residues. In DNA form, the CDR3 reads TGTGCCAGCAGTTCAGGGAATTCACCCCTCCACTTT. Encoded protein: CASSSGNSPLHF.

This clonotype has just a few counts. The chain uses TRBV30 and TRBJ2-1; TRBD2 matches at 9 bases. The CDR3 runs to 17 residues. Losses at the gene ends were 2 bases for V and 4 bases for J; bases not matched to a gene: 12. Germline V gene lookup returns CDR1 GTSNPN and CDR2 SVGIG (reference sequence). CDR3 in amino acids: CAWSWLAGSGGYNEQFF. CDR3 nucleotides: TGTGCCTGGAGTTGGCTAGCGGGAAGCGGGGGGTACAATGAGCAGTTCTTC.

This clonotype has a count of ten or more. The CDR3 loop reads CASRGLADTDTQYF. DNA for the CDR3: TGTGCCAGCAGGGGACTAGCGGACACAGATACGCAGTATTTT. The rearrangement links TRBV11-1 to TRBJ2-3; 11 bases match TRBD2. The CDR3 sequence is 14 residues long. The V gene's germline CDR1 is SGHAT and CDR2 FQDESV (reference sequence). Germline trimming cut 6 bases from V and 2 bases from J; bases unmatched to any gene: 1.

By share, this clonotype ranks as medium-sized. This sequence joins TRBV6-1 and TRBJ2-1, with D unresolved. The CDR3 has 15 amino acids. Trimming left V 1 base short and J 1 base short, with 8 bases between. Germline values: CDR1 MNHNS, CDR2 SASEGT. Here the CDR3 reads CASSEGVMSYNEQFF. The DNA for the CDR3 is TGTGCCAGCAGTGAAGGGGTAATGTCCTACAATGAGCAGTTCTTC.

This clonotype appeared a few times. The genes are TRBV7-2 and TRBJ2-1, with a possible D match to TRBD2 (6 bases). In germline, CDR1 is SGHTA, CDR2 FQGNSA. The CDR3 runs to 14 residues. The V and J ends lost 5 bases and 8 bases respectively, with 16 bases between them. The CDR3 DNA reads as TGTGCCAGCAGCACCCAATCGGGGGAGTATGAGCAGTTCTTC. Its protein is CASSTQSGEYEQFF.

This clonotype was seen ten or more times. The chain combines TRBV5-1 with TRBJ2-1; TRBD2 is a possible D gene (6 bases). CDR3 size: 16 residues. V lost 2 bases and J lost 0, with 12 bases in between. Germline CDR1 reads SGHRS; CDR2 reads YFSETQ. Here the CDR3 reads CASSFGGTPSYNEQFF. The CDR3 region has the DNA TGCGCCAGCAGCTTCGGCGGGACGCCCTCCTACAATGAGCAGTTCTTC.

A few counts support this clonotype. The genes are TRBV5-1 and TRBJ2-4, with D unresolved. The V and J ends lost 0 bases and 5 bases respectively, with 6 bases between them. Germline V CDR1 and CDR2: SGHRS, YFSETQ. This CDR3 spans 13 amino acids. The CDR3 reads CASSLGAENIQYF. The CDR3 DNA follows: TGCGCCAGCAGCTTGGGGGCGGAAAACATTCAGTACTTC.

V gene TRBV7-9 combines with J gene TRBJ2-1; weak D call: TRBD1 (6 bases). The CDR3 is 16 residues long. Germline values: CDR1 SEHNR, CDR2 FQNEAQ (reference sequence). Trimming took 1 base from V and 2 from J, leaving 12 bases between them. The CDR3, as DNA: TGTGCCAGCAGCTTAGTCAGGACAGTGGCCTACAATGAGCAGTTCTTC. It is translated as CASSLVRTVAYNEQFF.

This clonotype was seen more than once but under ten times. The rearrangement uses TRBV6-5 and TRBJ2-5; perhaps D is TRBD1 or TRBD2 (5 bases each). The CDR3 is 14 amino acids. Trimming took 2 bases from V and 4 from J, leaving 11 bases between them. Germline CDR1 reads MNHEY; CDR2 reads SVGAGI. The CDR3, as DNA: TGTGCCAGCAGTTACGTTGGGACCAGAGAGACCCAGTACTTC. Translated: CASSYVGTRETQYF.

The rearrangement joins TRBV7-2 to TRBJ2-1; D may be TRBD2 (7 bases). Germline CDR1 SGHTA, CDR2 FQGNSA. There are 15 residues in the CDR3. The V and J ends lost 6 bases and 6 bases respectively, with 18 bases between them. The CDR3 sequence: CASRRGGGRGNEQFF. CDR3 coding DNA: TGTGCCAGCAGACGTGGGGGCGGGAGAGGCAATGAGCAGTTCTTC.

This clonotype has a handful of counts. CDR3 sequence (DNA): TGTGCCAGCAGTGGGGGACGCGATGAGCAGTTCTTC. This sequence encodes CASSGGRDEQFF. The V gene is TRBV2, the J gene TRBJ2-1; D possibly matches TRBD1 or TRBD2 (5 bases each). This CDR3 contains 12 residues. CDR1 is SNHLY, CDR2 FYNNEI, per germline. V lost 4 bases, J lost 8 bases, and 9 bases lay in between.

A remark on this clonotype: The germline gene is not matched at one end of the junction; a read error may be the cause. J is TRBJ1-5 and V is TRBV19; D is perhaps TRBD1 (5 bases). The CDR3 is made up of 14 amino acids. Looked up from germline, CDR1 is LNHDA and CDR2 is SQIVND (reference sequence). CDR3 bases: TGTGCCAGTAGTGTTCAGGGCAGCAAACAGCCCCAGCATTTT. It translates to CASSVQGSKQPQHF.

This clonotype was counted many times. The V gene is TRBV7-8, the J gene TRBJ2-4, with 8 bases fitting TRBD1. Germline loops: CDR1 SGHVS, CDR2 FQNEAQ. The CDR3 sequence is 17 residues long. V dropped 2 bases and J dropped 0; count of bases not matched to a gene: 6. The CDR3 sequence: CASSLQGAVLAKNIQYF. DNA for the CDR3: TGTGCCAGCAGCTTACAGGGGGCTGTGTTAGCCAAAAACATTCAGTACTTC.

This clonotype has a handful of counts. For the CDR3, the DNA is TGTGCCAGTAGTACAAACAGGGGAAGTAACACTGAAGCTTTCTTT. Its protein product is CASSTNRGSNTEAFF. This chain joins TRBV19 and TRBJ1-1; TRBD1 aligns across 7 bases. The CDR3 runs 15 residues. Germline V CDR1 and CDR2: LNHDA, SQIVND (reference sequence). Unmatched junction bases numbered 7, after V lost 4 bases and J lost 2 bases.

Points on this clonotype: This may arise from a read error, as a much more abundant clone is one base away. The genes are TRBV18 and TRBJ2-7; D is unclear. CDR1 and CDR2 from the germline V gene are KGHSH and LQKENI. CDR3 length: 14 residues. CDR3 sequence reads: CASSRARTDYERYF. The CDR3 nucleotides read TGTGCCAGCTCGCGTGCAAGGACGGATTACGAGCGGTACTTC. The full variable domain, with the rest looked up from reference TRBV18 and TRBJ2-7, is NAGVMQNPRHLVRRRGQEARLRCSPMKGHSHVYWYRQLPEEGLKFMVYLQKENIIDESGMPKERFSAEFPKEGPSILRIQQVVRGDSAAYFCASSRARTDYERYFGPGTRLTVT.